These 24 T cell receptor beta chains were sequenced from one sample in a study of a mutant IDH1 vaccine in newly diagnosed glioma. Noted time point: week 35, safety follow-up. One vaccine dose held 300 ug of mutant IDH1 20-mer peptide and came with topical imiquimod. The table came from immunoSEQ multiplex PCR; TCRdb's copy has only in-frame clones and leaves some out. The top ten hold approximately 3% of the sample, which has tens of thousands of clones, roughly 77% seen once. Their target antigens are unknown. Material: PBMCs, obtained from a glioma patient whose treatment included an IDH1 peptide vaccine. The receptors shown here come from a man aged 40-49 years with glioma. Some clones in this sample may be carry-over from other donors' samples.

J is TRBJ2-7 and V is TRBV6-1; D is perhaps TRBD1 (5 bases). CDR3 length equals 14 residues. Germline lookup yields CDR1 MNHNS and CDR2 SASEGT. The germline V and J ends were trimmed by 8 bases and 1 base, with 15 bases remaining between them. The CDR3 bases are TGTGCCAGCGGGGCCCAGGCTCAGTCCTACGAGCAGTACTTC. Translation gives CASGAQAQSYEQYF.

CDR3 in amino acids: CASSPGQGGQPQHF. The CDR3 bases are TGTGCCAGCTCACCTGGACAGGGCGGGCAGCCCCAGCATTTT. The gene calls are TRBV18 and TRBJ1-5, with TRBD1 matching over 8 bases. Germline trimming cut 3 bases from V and 7 bases from J; bases unmatched to any gene: 5. This CDR3 has 14 residues. Germline V gene lookup returns CDR1 KGHSH and CDR2 LQKENI.

The chain employs TRBV2 and TRBJ1-3; no firm D call. CDR3 length: 12 amino acids. Between the trimmed V and J ends, which lost 10 bases and 4 bases, there was a span of 11 bases. Per germline, CDR1 SNHLY and CDR2 FYNNEI. This CDR3 reads CATMQQGNTIYF. The DNA for the CDR3 is TGTGCCACTATGCAACAAGGAAACACCATATATTTT.

V usage is TRBV29-1 and J usage is TRBJ2-2; D gene unclear. The CDR3 totals 11 residues. V dropped 6 bases and J dropped 7 bases, with 9 bases sitting between them. Germline V gene data show CDR1 as SQVTM and CDR2 as ANQGSEA. The CDR3 loop reads CSVRLDGELFF. CDR3 in DNA: TGCAGCGTGAGACTGGACGGGGAGCTGTTTTTT.

The chain links TRBV11-2 to TRBJ1-1, with D unclear. V lost 0 bases and J 7 bases, leaving 12 bases between the germline ends. This CDR3 spans 14 amino acids. In germline, CDR1 is SGHAT, CDR2 FQNNGV. The CDR3 region has the DNA TGTGCCAGCAGCTTAGACTCTTCCCGGAGTGAAGCTTTCTTT. Amino acid sequence: CASSLDSSRSEAFF.

This clone was found a few times. The chain employs TRBV4-1 and TRBJ2-7; D is unclear. Germline V lookup: CDR1 MGHRA, CDR2 YSYEKL. CDR3 size: 15 residues. Trimming removed 1 base at V and 7 bases at J, with 17 bases between. The CDR3: CASSQVAGSLGEQYF. CDR3 nucleotide sequence: TGCGCCAGCAGCCAAGTAGCAGGAAGCCTCGGGGAGCAGTACTTC.

V usage is TRBV10-2 and J usage is TRBJ2-1; 13 nucleotides align to TRBD2. CDR1 is WSHSY and CDR2 is SAAADI in the germline V gene. V lost 3 bases to trimming and J lost 8 bases; unmatched junction nucleotides: 7. This CDR3 spans 16 amino acids. DNA of the CDR3: TGCGCCAGCAGTGACCCCACTAGCGGGGGGGCGCATGAGCAGTTCTTC. Its protein is CASSDPTSGGAHEQFF.

The chain recombines TRBV25-1 with TRBJ2-3; D unclear. This CDR3 contains 15 residues. V lost 3 bases and J 3 bases, leaving 13 bases between the germline ends. Germline CDR1 MGHDK, CDR2 SYGVNS. CDR3 region: CASSDPVEGTDTQYF. In DNA form, the CDR3 reads TGTGCCAGCAGTGACCCCGTTGAAGGGACAGATACGCAGTATTTT.

The chain carries TRBV29-1 and TRBJ2-7; maybe TRBD1 (6 bases). The ends were cut back, 1 base at V and 5 bases at J, with 12 bases in the middle. Germline V gene sequence: CDR1 SQVTM, CDR2 ANQGSEA. The CDR3 is 13 residues long. CDR3 nucleotide sequence: TGCAGCGTTGAAGTAGGGGGAACTCACGAGCAGTACTTC. Its protein is CSVEVGGTHEQYF.

The J gene is TRBJ2-5, the V gene TRBV7-2; D uncertain. The germline V gene has CDR1 SGHTA and CDR2 FQGNSA. The germline V and J ends were trimmed by 2 bases and 5 bases, with 9 bases remaining between them. This CDR3 is built from 13 residues. CDR3 sequence reads: CASSLSWKETQYF. CDR3 sequence (DNA): TGTGCCAGCAGCTTAAGCTGGAAGGAGACCCAGTACTTC.

The sample holds a few counts of this clone. The chain uses TRBV10-3 and TRBJ1-2; D remains unclear. Germline assignment: CDR1 ENHRY and CDR2 SYGVKD. This CDR3 contains 11 residues. Trimming cost V 7 bases and J 1 base, with 4 bases left between them. CDR3 coding DNA: TGTGCCATCACAGATAACTATGGCTACACCTTC. It translates to CAITDNYGYTF.

The chain uses TRBV6-5 and TRBJ2-5; tentatively, D is TRBD1 or TRBD2 (6 bases each). Germline assignment: CDR1 MNHEY and CDR2 SVGAGI. The V end lost 2 bases, the J end lost 4 bases, and 17 bases lay between the germline ends. CDR3 length equals 16 residues. CDR3 sequence (DNA): TGTGCCAGCAGTTACGGTTGGGGGGCCATGGGAGAGACCCAGTACTTC. It encodes CASSYGWGAMGETQYF.

CDR3 DNA: TGCGCCAGCAGCCATGGGGTGGGCGGGGTAGCCAAAAACATTCAGTACTTC. Protein: CASSHGVGGVAKNIQYF. The chain joins TRBV4-3 to TRBJ2-4; weak D call: TRBD2 (6 bases). In germline, CDR1 is LGHNA, CDR2 YSLEER. V dropped 3 bases and J dropped 0 bases, with 15 bases sitting between them. The CDR3 contains 17 residues.

The chain recombines TRBV30 with TRBJ2-2, with 7 bases aligning to TRBD1. V was clipped by 3 bases and J by 5 bases; unmatched bases: 9. CDR1 is GTSNPN, CDR2 SVGIG, per germline (reference sequence). This CDR3 contains 15 residues. CDR3 bases: TGTGCCTGGAGCGTAGGGGGCGCGGGTACCGGGGAGCTGTTTTTT. Amino acid sequence: CAWSVGGAGTGELFF.

The chain carries TRBV10-1 and TRBJ1-5; TRBD1 might be the D (5 bases). The CDR3 is made up of 14 amino acids. V gave up 0 bases and J gave up 4 bases, with 7 bases separating them. CDR1 and CDR2 (germline): WNHNN, SYGVQD (reference sequence). CDR3 in DNA: TGCGCCAGCAGTGAGTCAGGGGAAAATCAGCCCCAGCATTTT. As protein: CASSESGENQPQHF.

CDR3 protein: CASSYDPNQPQHF. CDR3 nucleotides: TGTGCCAGCAGTTACGACCCCAATCAGCCCCAGCATTTT. The chain links TRBV6-6 to TRBJ1-5, with D unclear. This CDR3 is 13 amino acids long. V lost 2 bases to trimming and J lost 3 bases, with 5 bases between them. Germline V CDR1 and CDR2: MNHNY, SVGAGI (reference sequence).

This clone was recorded only once. The chain is built from TRBV4-3 and TRBJ2-3; TRBD2 might be the D (6 bases). Germline-derived CDR1 and CDR2 are LGHNA and YSLEER. The CDR3 sequence is 16 residues long. Trimming cost V 4 bases and J 0 bases, with 14 bases left between them. Written as DNA, the CDR3 is TGCGCCAGCAGCCCCGGCGAGCGGGCTAGCACAGATACGCAGTATTTT. Its protein product is CASSPGERASTDTQYF.

The V and J genes are TRBV19 and TRBJ2-2; D is tentatively TRBD1 or TRBD2 (5 bases each). V was trimmed by 0 bases and J by 7 bases, leaving 18 bases between them. The CDR3 is 17 amino acids. In germline, CDR1 is LNHDA, CDR2 SQIVND (reference sequence). In DNA form, the CDR3 reads TGTGCCAGTAGTATAGACGGGGAGAGCAGGGCCCGCGGGGAGCTGTTTTTT. Protein sequence: CASSIDGESRARGELFF.

This rearrangement joins TRBV19 to TRBJ2-2, with 9 bases aligning to TRBD1. The CDR3 covers 15 residues. Germline assignment: CDR1 LNHDA and CDR2 SQIVND (reference sequence). V trimming: 3 bases; J trimming: 5 bases; junction bases outside the gene matches: 4. CDR3 coding DNA: TGTGCCAGTAGTATCACAGGGGGCCGAACCGGGGAGCTGTTTTTT. Translation gives CASSITGGRTGELFF. The complete variable domain, with remaining parts taken from reference TRBV19 and TRBJ2-2, reads DGGITQSPKYLFRKEGQNVTLSCEQNLNHDAMYWYRQDPGQGLRLIYYSQIVNDFQKGDIAEGYSVSREKKESFPLTVTSAQKNPTAFYLCASSITGGRTGELFFGEGSRLTVL.

The chain uses TRBV7-8 and TRBJ1-2; D remains ambiguous. From germline, CDR1 is SGHVS and CDR2 FQNEAQ. V gave up 1 base and J gave up 8 bases, with 14 bases separating them. CDR3 length: 14 residues. CDR3 protein: CASSLVSGSRGYTF. In DNA, the CDR3 is TGTGCCAGCAGCTTAGTCTCCGGATCGCGGGGCTACACCTTC. The whole variable domain, filled in from reference TRBV7-8 and TRBJ1-2, reads GAGVSQSPRYKVAKRGQDVALRCDPISGHVSLFWYQQALGQGPEFLTYFQNEAQLDKSGLPSDRFFAERPEGSVSTLKIQRTQQEDSAVYLCASSLVSGSRGYTFGSGTRLTVV.

The chain has TRBV7-9 and TRBJ2-5; D may be TRBD2 (6 bases). Trimming took off 3 bases at V and 4 bases at J, with 9 bases between the two ends. CDR1 is SEHNR, CDR2 FQNEAQ, per germline (reference sequence). The CDR3 is made up of 13 amino acids. CDR3 amino acids: CASSLNGGETQYF. In nucleotides, the CDR3 is TGTGCCAGCAGCTTGAACGGGGGAGAGACCCAGTACTTC.

The chain joins TRBV7-9 to TRBJ1-4; 7 bases line up with TRBD1. The CDR3 consists of 14 residues. Trimming removed 4 bases from V and 3 bases from J; junction bases left unmatched: 2. CDR1 is SEHNR and CDR2 is FQNEAQ in the germline V gene (reference sequence). In DNA form, the CDR3 reads TGTGCCAGCAGCTCAAGGGGGCCTAATGAAAAACTGTTTTTT. The encoded protein is CASSSRGPNEKLFF. Based on the CDR3 plus reference TRBV7-9 and TRBJ1-4, the full variable domain is DTGVSQNPRHKITKRGQNVTFRCDPISEHNRLYWYRQTLGQGPEFLTYFQNEAQLEKSRLLSDRFSAERPKGSFSTLEIQRTEQGDSAMYLCASSSRGPNEKLFFGSGTQLSVL.

The J gene is TRBJ1-5, the V gene TRBV27; TRBD1 is a possible D gene (5 bases). Trimming shortened V by 0 bases and J by 3 bases, and 12 bases separated the two germline ends. Per germline, CDR1 MNHEY and CDR2 SMNVEV (reference sequence). This CDR3 has 16 amino acids. The CDR3 sequence is CASSLSSQGYNQPQHF. Written as DNA, the CDR3 is TGTGCCAGCAGTTTATCCAGTCAGGGATACAATCAGCCCCAGCATTTT.

The rearrangement uses TRBV7-9 and TRBJ1-1; D uncertain. V was cut by 3 bases and J by 4 bases, with 9 bases left in between. The CDR3 loop spans 13 amino acids. CDR1 and CDR2 (germline): SEHNR, FQNEAQ (reference sequence). The CDR3 nucleotides read TGTGCCAGCAGCTTCGTGGGTACCACTGAAGCTTTCTTT. This sequence encodes CASSFVGTTEAFF.